This TCR beta chain was retrieved from a study of cytomegalovirus exposure and HLA in healthy donors. Study-wide findings and caveats: Sequencing probably produced one cluster of sequence variants that were highly shared. According to a later analysis, donors in an Asian-associated ancestry cluster reportedly had fewer N-insertions than the 666-donor mean. Analyzed later, most CMV-associated TCR beta chains appeared HLA-restricted.

Germline V gene sequence: CDR1 SEHNR, CDR2 FQNEAQ (reference sequence). The CDR3 contains 16 residues. The germline V and J ends were trimmed by 3 bases and 5 bases, with 14 bases remaining between them. PCR was performed using 60 Vbeta and 13 Jbeta primers. Data came from immunoSEQ multiplex PCR; TCRdb stores just in-frame clones and leaves some out. The sample yields about 110,000 clones, approximately 85% seen once. With regard to this clone: Its target is unknown.

The chain has TRBV7-9 and TRBJ1-6; D perhaps matches TRBD1 (5 bases). The sequenced sample consisted of PBMCs. This clonotype was obtained from a man aged 45-60 years in good health and CMV-seronegative. CDR3 in amino acids: CASSLPIGGDNSPLHF. The CDR3 nucleotides are TGTGCCAGCAGCTTGCCTATCGGAGGGGATAATTCACCCCTCCACTTT.